These 32 T cell receptor beta chains share one sample of origin, sequenced in a study of blood T cell repertoires in COVID-19. Data came from immunoSEQ multiplex PCR; TCRdb stores just in-frame clones and leaves some out. This sample has about 81,000 clones, with about 88% found just once. The sequenced material came from peripheral blood. The receptors come from a woman over 75 with active COVID-19.

This clone showed up just once. The rearrangement joins TRBV5-4 to TRBJ2-1; 12 bases align to TRBD2. V lost 4 bases and J lost 4; bases outside the gene matches: 3. The CDR3 sequence is 15 residues long. Germline CDR1 SGHNT, CDR2 YYREEE (reference sequence). CDR3 sequence: CASSMTSGSYNEQFF. CDR3 DNA: TGTGCCAGCAGCATGACTAGCGGGAGTTACAATGAGCAGTTCTTC. Supplemented by reference TRBV5-4 and TRBJ2-1, the full variable domain reads ETGVTQSPTHLIKTRGQQVTLRCSSQSGHNTVSWYQQALGQGPQFIFQYYREEENGRGNFPPRFSGLQFPNYSSELNVNALELDDSALYLCASSMTSGSYNEQFFGPGTRLTVL.

The rearrangement joins TRBV3-1 (or the pseudogene TRBV3-2) to TRBJ2-2, with D possibly TRBD2 on 5 matching bases. This CDR3 has 16 residues. Germline CDR1 reads LGHDT; CDR2 reads YNNKEL (reference sequence). Trimming cost V 6 bases and J 6 bases, with 20 bases left between them. The DNA of the CDR3 is TGTGCCAGCAGTCCCCCCTTTACAAGGAGGCCCGGGGAGCTGTTTTTT. This sequence encodes CASSPPFTRRPGELFF.

The CDR3 DNA sequence: TGTGCCAGCAGCTTGTATAGCGGGAGGGGCACAGATACGCAGTATTTT. Protein sequence: CASSLYSGRGTDTQYF. V and J are TRBV11-3 and TRBJ2-3; TRBD2 aligns across 11 bases. Germline V gives CDR1 SGHNT, CDR2 YENEEA. There are 16 residues in the CDR3. Trimming at V came to 3 bases and at J to 1 base, leaving 3 bases not matched to a gene. Combining the CDR3 with reference TRBV11-3 and TRBJ2-3 gives the whole variable domain EAGVVQSPRYKIIEKKQPVAFWCNPISGHNTLYWYLQNLGQGPELLIRYENEEAVDDSQLPKDRFSAERLKGVDSTLKIQPAELGDSAVYLCASSLYSGRGTDTQYFGPGTRLTVL.

The rearrangement joins TRBV29-1 to TRBJ2-3, with 8 bases matching TRBD2. There are 15 residues in the CDR3. Trimming at V came to 4 bases and at J to 4 bases, leaving 10 bases not matched to a gene. CDR1 and CDR2 (germline): SQVTM, ANQGSEA. This CDR3 is CSVGVSGSRSDTQYF. The CDR3 DNA sequence: TGCAGCGTTGGGGTCAGCGGGAGTCGGTCAGATACGCAGTATTTT.

The chain has TRBV4-2 and TRBJ2-7, with 12 bases matching TRBD2. CDR1 is LGHNA and CDR2 is YNFKEQ in the germline V gene. The length of the CDR3 is 15 residues. V was clipped by 1 base and J by 4 bases; unmatched bases: 2. In nucleotides, the CDR3 is TGTGCCAGCAGCCAAGTACTAGCGGGAGGTTACGAGCAGTACTTC. It codes for CASSQVLAGGYEQYF.

This chain joins TRBV6-1 and TRBJ1-4, with 9 nucleotides matching TRBD1. Germline V gene data show CDR1 as MNHNS and CDR2 as SASEGT. The J segment lost 8 bases and the V segment lost 2 bases, leaving 9 bases of the junction unmatched. The CDR3 is 16 amino acids. CDR3 protein: CASSETGGGFGEKLFF. Here the CDR3 DNA reads TGTGCCAGCAGTGAAACAGGGGGCGGTTTTGGCGAAAAACTGTTTTTT.

This chain uses TRBV9 with TRBJ2-1; TRBD2 matches at 7 bases. Germline CDR1 and CDR2: SGDLS and YYNGEE. The CDR3 runs to 14 residues. V gave up 0 bases and J gave up 8 bases; unmatched junction bases: 5. CDR3 protein: CASSVVGGDDEQFF. The CDR3 DNA reads as TGTGCCAGCAGCGTAGTTGGGGGGGATGATGAGCAGTTCTTC. Full variable domain (rest looked up from reference TRBV9 and TRBJ2-1): DSGVTQTPKHLITATGQRVTLRCSPRSGDLSVYWYQQSLDQGLQFLIQYYNGEERAKGNILERFSAQQFPDLHSELNLSSLELGDSALYFCASSVVGGDDEQFFGPGTRLTVL.

This chain joins TRBV9 and TRBJ2-7; D is unresolved. The CDR3 is made up of 14 amino acids. In germline, CDR1 is SGDLS, CDR2 YYNGEE. Trimming cost V 2 bases and J 2 bases, with 11 bases left between them. The CDR3 DNA follows: TGTGCCAGCAGCGTGAGTAGCAGAGCCTACGAGCAGTACTTC. As protein: CASSVSSRAYEQYF.

This chain uses TRBV7-8 with TRBJ2-3, with 12 bases fitting TRBD2. J was trimmed by 5 bases and V by 5 bases; bases with no gene match: 5. The CDR3 has 15 amino acids. CDR1 is SGHVS and CDR2 is FQNEAQ in the germline V gene. The CDR3 here is CASSQQGLAGDTQYF. The CDR3 nucleotides are TGTGCCAGCAGCCAGCAGGGACTAGCGGGAGATACGCAGTATTTT.

This rearrangement joins TRBV7-8 to TRBJ2-7; TRBD1 matches 7 bases. The CDR3 spans 14 residues. CDR1 SGHVS and CDR2 FQNEAQ come from the germline V gene. The junction had 4 bases not matched to a gene; V was cut back by 5 bases and J by 0 bases. The chain's CDR3 is CASSRGQASYEQYF. CDR3 sequence (DNA): TGTGCCAGCAGCCGAGGACAGGCCTCCTACGAGCAGTACTTC. The full variable domain, its missing parts supplied by reference TRBV7-8 and TRBJ2-7, is GAGVSQSPRYKVAKRGQDVALRCDPISGHVSLFWYQQALGQGPEFLTYFQNEAQLDKSGLPSDRFFAERPEGSVSTLKIQRTQQEDSAVYLCASSRGQASYEQYFGPGTRLTVT.

CDR3: CASSPGTGDRAFF. CDR3 in DNA: TGTGCCAGCAGCCCCGGGACAGGGGATAGAGCTTTCTTT. The V gene is TRBV5-4, the J gene TRBJ1-1; 10 bases match TRBD1. Germline CDR1 is SGHNT and CDR2 is YYREEE (reference sequence). The V gene end was trimmed by 4 bases and the J gene end by 10 bases; junction bases not matched to a gene: 7. The CDR3 is 13 residues long.

V gene TRBV5-1 combines with J gene TRBJ2-1; 8 bases map to TRBD2. This CDR3 comprises 19 residues. Germline V gene lookup returns CDR1 SGHRS and CDR2 YFSETQ. Trimming took 6 bases from V and 0 from J; bases not matched to a gene: 17. In nucleotides, the CDR3 is TGCGCCAGCACCTCAAGAGGGGGTAGCGGGACCAGCTCCTACAATGAGCAGTTCTTC. Amino acids: CASTSRGGSGTSSYNEQFF. Variable domain in full (rest from reference TRBV5-1 and TRBJ2-1): KAGVTQTPRYLIKTRGQQVTLSCSPISGHRSVSWYQQTPGQGLQFLFEYFSETQRNKGNFPGRFSGRQFSNSRSEMNVSTLELGDSALYLCASTSRGGSGTSSYNEQFFGPGTRLTVL.

V usage is TRBV6-1 and J usage is TRBJ2-1; 11 bases agree with TRBD2. Germline CDR1 is MNHNS and CDR2 is SASEGT. The CDR3 covers 15 residues. V was clipped by 5 bases and J by 4 bases; unmatched bases: 4. The CDR3 is CASSFIAGGYNEQFF. The CDR3 DNA reads as TGTGCCAGCAGTTTCATAGCGGGAGGGTACAATGAGCAGTTCTTC.

The chain carries TRBV19 and TRBJ1-1, with 8 bases identical to TRBD1. The CDR3 contains 13 residues. Germline V gene sequence: CDR1 LNHDA, CDR2 SQIVND (reference sequence). With V trimmed by 4 bases and J by 4 bases, 2 bases remained unmatched. DNA for the CDR3: TGTGCCAGTAGTACACAGGGGGGCACTGAAGCTTTCTTT. This gives the protein CASSTQGGTEAFF. Full variable domain (rest looked up from reference TRBV19 and TRBJ1-1): DGGITQSPKYLFRKEGQNVTLSCEQNLNHDAMYWYRQDPGQGLRLIYYSQIVNDFQKGDIAEGYSVSREKKESFPLTVTSAQKNPTAFYLCASSTQGGTEAFFGQGTRLTVV.

With regard to this clone: At one end, the junction sequence differs from germline, possibly due to a read error. This chain links TRBV11-1 with TRBJ2-7; the match to TRBD1 covers 8 bases. This CDR3 region has 15 residues. Germline-derived CDR1 and CDR2 are SGHAT and FQDESV (reference sequence). Written as DNA, the CDR3 is TGTGCCAGCAGCTCCTACGGACAGGGCTCCCACGAGCAGTACTTC. As protein: CASSSYGQGSHEQYF.

This sequence joins TRBV18 and TRBJ1-2; 9 bases fit TRBD1. The V segment lost 3 bases and the J segment 7 bases; nucleotides outside the gene matches: 9. The CDR3 is 15 amino acids. The germline V gene has CDR1 KGHSH and CDR2 LQKENI. The CDR3 reads CASSPPGQGGGGYTF. Here the CDR3 DNA reads TGTGCCAGCTCACCGCCGGGACAGGGAGGAGGTGGCTACACCTTC.

The rearrangement uses TRBV6-2 or TRBV6-3 and TRBJ2-2; 8 positions agree with TRBD2. There are 15 residues in the CDR3. CDR1 and CDR2 from the germline V gene are MNHEY and SVGEGT. V trimming: 6 bases; J trimming: 0 bases; junction bases outside the gene matches: 3. The CDR3 sequence: CASSILAANTGELFF. Written as DNA, the CDR3 is TGTGCCAGCAGCATACTAGCGGCGAACACCGGGGAGCTGTTTTTT.

The chain has TRBV15 and TRBJ1-1, with unresolved D. CDR3 length equals 12 residues. Deletions cut 3 bases from V and 8 bases from J, with 10 bases between. Germline values: CDR1 LNHNV, CDR2 YYDKDF (reference sequence). This CDR3 is CATSRAPSEAFF. The DNA for the CDR3 is TGTGCCACCAGCAGGGCCCCTTCGGAAGCTTTCTTT. Together with reference TRBV15 and TRBJ1-1, the CDR3 gives the full variable domain: DAMVIQNPRYQVTQFGKPVTLSCSQTLNHNVMYWYQQKSSQAPKLLFHYYDKDFNNEADTPDNFQSRRPNTSFCFLDIRSPGLGDTAMYLCATSRAPSEAFFGQGTRLTVV.

Only a few counts were recorded for this clone. The gene calls are TRBV6-2 or TRBV6-3 and TRBJ1-5; TRBD1 might be the D (6 bases). Trimming cost V 4 bases and J 5 bases, with 15 bases left between them. The CDR3 totals 15 residues. Germline V gives CDR1 MNHEY, CDR2 SVGEGT. This chain's CDR3 is CASSLYLQGYQPQHF. The CDR3 region has the DNA TGTGCCAGCAGTTTATATTTGCAGGGGTATCAGCCCCAGCATTTT.

The V call is TRBV5-6, the J call TRBJ2-7; 7 nucleotides align to TRBD1. Germline V lookup: CDR1 SGHDT, CDR2 YYEEEE. The length of the CDR3 is 13 residues. J gave up 4 bases and V 4 bases, and 5 bases lay outside the gene matches. In DNA form, the CDR3 reads TGTGCCAGCAGCACAAGACAGGGATACGAGCAGTACTTC. Protein: CASSTRQGYEQYF.

J is TRBJ2-7 and V is TRBV5-4, with D maybe TRBD2 (5 bases). Per germline, CDR1 SGHNT and CDR2 YYREEE (reference sequence). There are 15 residues in the CDR3. V lost 2 bases to trimming and J lost 2 bases, with 14 bases between them. In DNA, the CDR3 is TGTGCCAGCAGCTTTTTCCTAGCTTCTCCCTACGAGCAGTACTTC. Translation gives CASSFFLASPYEQYF.

This chain connects TRBV3-1 (or the pseudogene TRBV3-2) to TRBJ2-2; D is unresolved. The CDR3 covers 14 residues. Germline assignment: CDR1 LGHDT and CDR2 YNNKEL (reference sequence). Trimming left V 2 bases short and J 4 bases short, with 8 bases between. CDR3 nucleotide sequence: TGTGCCAGCAGCCAATACACCGCCACCGGGGAGCTGTTTTTT. Protein: CASSQYTATGELFF.

This chain uses TRBV28 with TRBJ2-7; TRBD2 is a possible D gene (6 bases). V was cut by 2 bases and J by 9 bases, with 8 bases left in between. Germline CDR1 MDHEN, CDR2 SYDVKM. This CDR3 contains 11 residues. CDR3 nucleotide sequence: TGTGCCAGCAGTTTACAGGGAGGGCAGTACTTC. Protein: CASSLQGGQYF.

The rearrangement joins TRBV7-3 to TRBJ2-3, with a weak D call TRBD2 (6 bases). V was cut by 4 bases and J by 6 bases, with 11 bases left in between. The CDR3 consists of 13 residues. Germline CDR1 SGHTA, CDR2 FQGTGA. In nucleotides, the CDR3 is TGTGCCAGCAGCTCCTTTGGAGGGGATACGCAGTATTTT. This codes for CASSSFGGDTQYF. Together with reference TRBV7-3 and TRBJ2-3, the CDR3 gives the full variable domain: GAGVSQTPSNKVTEKGKYVELRCDPISGHTALYWYRQSLGQGPEFLIYFQGTGAADDSGLPNDRFFAVRPEGSVSTLKIQRTERGDSAVYLCASSSFGGDTQYFGPGTRLTVL.

V gene TRBV4-3 combines with J gene TRBJ2-1; D is possibly TRBD1 (5 bases). V lost 0 bases to trimming and J lost 7 bases, with 13 bases between them. CDR3 size: 15 residues. The germline V gene has CDR1 LGHNA and CDR2 YSLEER. This CDR3 reads CASSQEVGQGNEQFF. CDR3 DNA sequence: TGCGCCAGCAGCCAAGAAGTGGGGCAGGGAAATGAGCAGTTCTTC.

The chain has TRBV28 and TRBJ2-7; 7 positions agree with TRBD1. The V gene's germline CDR1 is MDHEN and CDR2 SYDVKM. This CDR3 is 14 amino acids long. The ends lost 8 bases at V and 3 bases at J; junction bases unmatched: 10. This chain's CDR3 is CASVPRDSDYEQYF. The CDR3 nucleotides are TGTGCCAGCGTACCCAGGGACAGTGACTACGAGCAGTACTTC.

This rearrangement joins TRBV5-6 to TRBJ2-3; 12 bases match TRBD1. This CDR3 is 16 amino acids long. V trimming: 4 bases; J trimming: 4 bases; junction bases outside the gene matches: 7. Germline loops: CDR1 SGHDT, CDR2 YYEEEE. CDR3 in DNA: TGTGCCAGCAGCCTACCGGGACAGGGGGCCTCAGATACGCAGTATTTT. This gives the protein CASSLPGQGASDTQYF.

This rearrangement joins TRBV6-6 to TRBJ1-6; tentative D call: TRBD1 (5 bases). The CDR3 runs 14 residues. Per the germline V gene, CDR1 is MNHNY and CDR2 is SVGAGI (reference sequence). The ends were cut back, 3 bases at V and 10 bases at J, with 13 bases in the middle. The CDR3 protein is CASSYNKGESPLHF. For the CDR3, the DNA is TGTGCCAGCAGTTATAATAAAGGGGAATCACCCCTCCACTTT.

This chain uses TRBV27 with TRBJ1-4; TRBD1 agrees at 7 bases. Trimming removed 8 bases from V and 0 bases from J; junction bases left unmatched: 6. This CDR3 comprises 15 residues. Germline V gene data show CDR1 as MNHEY and CDR2 as SMNVEV (reference sequence). The CDR3 protein is CASGQGVATNEKLFF. CDR3 sequence (DNA): TGTGCCAGCGGCCAGGGGGTTGCAACTAATGAAAAACTGTTTTTT. Together with reference TRBV27 and TRBJ1-4, the CDR3 gives the full variable domain: EAQVTQNPRYLITVTGKKLTVTCSQNMNHEYMSWYRQDPGLGLRQIYYSMNVEVTDKGDVPEGYKVSRKEKRNFPLILESPSPNQTSLYFCASGQGVATNEKLFFGSGTQLSVL.

J is TRBJ1-5 and V is TRBV6-4, with no clear D. Trimming pared 4 bases from V and 5 bases from J, leaving 9 bases between. The germline CDR1 and CDR2 sequences are MRHNA and SNTAGT. CDR3 size: 13 residues. The CDR3: CASSVPGYQPQHF. CDR3 DNA: TGTGCCAGCAGTGTCCCAGGCTATCAGCCCCAGCATTTT.

V and J are TRBV7-2 and TRBJ2-3; 10 bases are a match to TRBD2. The CDR3 loop spans 16 amino acids. The J segment lost 2 bases and the V segment lost 6 bases, leaving 8 bases of the junction unmatched. Germline V lookup: CDR1 SGHTA, CDR2 FQGNSA. CDR3 sequence: CASRGSGRIPTDTQYF. CDR3 DNA: TGTGCCAGCAGAGGTAGCGGGAGGATCCCCACAGATACGCAGTATTTT.

This chain links TRBV7-9 with TRBJ1-1; no clear D gene. V lost 7 bases, J lost 4 bases, and 13 bases lay in between. There are 13 residues in the CDR3. Germline V gene lookup returns CDR1 SEHNR and CDR2 FQNEAQ (reference sequence). The DNA of the CDR3 is TGTGCCAGCACCCCCGCGGGCATCACTGAAGCTTTCTTT. Protein: CASTPAGITEAFF.